This is a list of T cell receptor beta chains from one sample in a study of vaccination effects on CD4 cells after COVID-19. These receptors have no known antigen. Repertoires were generated with immunoSEQ multiplex PCR, while TCRdb's copy carries only in-frame clones and drops some. The sample records over 8,000 clones, around 74% being singletons. The source material was CD4+ T cells from PBMCs cultured without peptide, sampled after COVID-19 vaccination. Receptor source: a human donor who received a COVID-19 vaccine. The CDR3 runs from the conserved cysteine through the conserved F or W. A D gene is named only where the DNA matches it firmly. Size values are once, few and many counts, or a class for expanded clones, and some rows have none.

J gene,clone size,V gene,D gene,CDR3 protein,CDR3 DNA
TRBJ2-1,few,TRBV6-6,.,CASSYSRVYNEQFF,TGTGCCAGCAGTTACTCTCGGGTGTACAATGAGCAGTTCTTC
TRBJ2-5,.,TRBV5-1,TRBD1,CASSLGQGAEETQYF,TGCGCCAGCAGCCTGGGACAGGGGGCCGAAGAGACCCAGTACTTC
TRBJ1-3,few,TRBV5-1,.,CASSAAGGSGNTIYF,TGCGCCAGCAGCGCCGCGGGGGGCTCTGGAAACACCATATATTTT
TRBJ2-7,once,TRBV6-2/TRBV6-3,TRBD2,CASSPLKLRGRAYEQYF,TGTGCCAGCAGCCCACTGAAGCTACGCGGGAGGGCCTACGAGCAGTACTTC
TRBJ1-2,.,TRBV7-2,TRBD1,CASSSDRGPYGYTF,TGTGCCAGCAGCTCGGACAGGGGGCCCTATGGCTACACCTTC
TRBJ2-7,.,TRBV21-1,.,CASSRTSDEQYF,TGTGCCAGCAGCAGAACTAGCGACGAGCAGTACTTC
TRBJ1-2,.,TRBV4-1,.,CASSLYRQANYGYTF,TGCGCCAGCAGCCTTTATAGGCAGGCTAACTATGGCTACACCTTC
TRBJ1-1,few,TRBV19,.,CASSAKRGVNTEAFF,TGTGCCAGTAGTGCAAAGAGGGGCGTGAACACTGAAGCTTTCTTT
TRBJ2-7,.,TRBV5-1,.,CASSRDPGSYEQYF,TGCGCCAGCAGCCGGGACCCCGGCTCCTACGAGCAGTACTTC
TRBJ2-2,few,TRBV29-1,.,CSVVYRFTGELFF,TGCAGCGTTGTGTACCGGTTCACCGGGGAGCTGTTTTTT
TRBJ2-3,.,TRBV5-7,TRBD2,CASSLVCTSGHEDTQYF,TGTGCCAGCAGCTTGGTGTGTACTAGCGGGCATGAAGATACGCAGTATTTT
TRBJ2-1,.,TRBV5-1,TRBD2,CASSFTSGRINEQFF,TGCGCCAGCAGCTTTACTAGCGGGAGGATCAATGAGCAGTTCTTC
TRBJ1-1,.,TRBV2,TRBD1,CARGTGGGTEAFF,TGTGCCAGGGGGACAGGGGGCGGCACTGAAGCTTTCTTT
TRBJ1-4,.,TRBV15,.,CATSTANEKLFF,TGTGCCACCAGCACCGCGAATGAAAAACTGTTTTTT
TRBJ1-1,.,TRBV27,TRBD1,CASRDGQGLTEAFF,TGTGCCAGCAGGGACGGACAGGGCCTCACTGAAGCTTTCTTT
TRBJ2-7,.,TRBV28,.,CASSDYEQYF,TGTGCCAGCAGTGACTACGAGCAGTACTTC
TRBJ1-2,once,TRBV30,TRBD1,CAWGYTGGFRNGYTF,TGTGCCTGGGGGTACACAGGGGGTTTTCGAAATGGCTACACCTTC
TRBJ1-1,.,TRBV10-3,.,CAISESGRSGTEAFF,TGTGCCATCAGTGAGTCAGGACGGTCGGGCACTGAAGCTTTCTTT
TRBJ2-6,.,TRBV1,.,CTSSGDRGGSGANVLTF,TGCACCAGCAGCGGCGACAGGGGGGGCTCTGGGGCCAACGTCCTGACTTTC
TRBJ1-6,few,TRBV5-4,.,CASSLDNSPLHF,TGTGCCAGCAGCTTGGATAATTCACCCCTCCACTTT
TRBJ2-1,.,TRBV7-9,.,CASSLDSSSYNEQFF,TGTGCCAGCAGCCTGGACTCGAGCTCCTACAATGAGCAGTTCTTC
TRBJ2-1,.,TRBV5-4,.,CASSPGQTSSYNEQFF,TGTGCCAGCAGCCCCGGACAGACAAGCTCCTACAATGAGCAGTTCTTC
TRBJ1-5,few,TRBV19,.,CASSKEGMRNQPQHF,TGTGCCAGTAGTAAGGAGGGTATGAGAAATCAGCCCCAGCATTTT
TRBJ2-2,.,TRBV7-2,.,CASSWEGTGELFF,TGTGCCAGCAGCTGGGAAGGCACCGGGGAGCTGTTTTTT
TRBJ1-2,.,TRBV11-2,.,CASSLDSVRSYGYTF,TGTGCCAGCAGCTTAGATTCGGTCCGTAGCTATGGCTACACCTTC
TRBJ1-4,.,TRBV28,TRBD1,CASSKNRGGHEKLFF,TGTGCCAGCAGCAAAAACAGGGGCGGTCATGAAAAACTGTTTTTT
TRBJ2-5,.,TRBV28,TRBD1,CASSSGQGPETQYF,TGTGCCAGCAGTTCGGGACAGGGGCCGGAGACCCAGTACTTC
TRBJ2-7,.,TRBV6-5,TRBD1,CASSRSGQGAYEQYF,TGTGCCAGCAGTAGGTCCGGCCAGGGGGCATACGAGCAGTACTTC
TRBJ2-5,.,TRBV5-4,TRBD1,CASSYPQGFGQETQYF,TGTGCCAGCAGCTATCCACAGGGGTTCGGCCAAGAGACCCAGTACTTC
TRBJ1-2,few,TRBV10-3,TRBD1,CAISDPDRAHTF,TGTGCCATCAGTGATCCTGACAGGGCCCACACCTTC
TRBJ1-5,.,TRBV6-5,.,CASSPTRLQPQHF,TGTGCCAGCAGTCCTACCCGCCTTCAGCCCCAGCATTTT
TRBJ2-5,.,TRBV30,.,CAWSVLGTWGETQYF,TGTGCCTGGAGTGTTTTAGGGACTTGGGGGGAGACCCAGTACTTC
TRBJ1-2,.,TRBV29-1,TRBD1,CSTGQANYGYTF,TGCAGCACCGGACAGGCCAACTATGGCTACACCTTC